The present T cell receptor beta chain was sequenced within a study of technical replicates of blood from several donors (dated by TCRdb to 2016 to 2017). For CDR1 and CDR2, the germline V gene lists SGDLS and YYNGEE. Measured from the cysteine to the phenylalanine, the CDR3 is 13 residues long. Solely the CDR3 DNA is kept, with 39 bases framed from the first base. V and J are truncated by 0 bases and 1 base respectively, leaving an intervening sequence of 5 bases. Preparation of the library involved the immunoSEQ multiplex PCR assay. Entries here come from immuneACCESS through TCRdb and include only in-frame sequences with V and J called. Some clones fail to appear in such tables; in the studies checked, an unresolved V gene covers under half of the shortfall, and the cause of the remainder is unknown. Within this sample are about 88,000 clones, with 94% of them counted one time only. Clones ranked in the top ten supply 0.25% of the sample.

Regarding this clone: Its binding antigen is unknown. Base qualities were left out, and no much larger clone turns up one base away.

This receptor was taken from a human donor in good health. Source material: T cells isolated from PBMCs. The receptor chain draws on TRBV9 and TRBJ2-7; the D gene remains uncertain. CDR3 sequence: CASSVDTSYEQYF. The DNA reads TGTGCCAGCAGCGTAGATACTTCCTACGAGCAGTACTTC.